The TCR beta chain under discussion was sequenced for a study of tumor and adjacent non-tumor tissue in lung cancer. Overall study findings and caveats: In normal lung, the top 100 clones were significantly more dominant than in tumor.

The template was RNA from unsorted bulk tissue. The normal lung tissue was taken more than 3 cm from the tumor edge. This clonotype has a count of ten or more. Its antigen remains unknown. The library came from three nested PCR rounds adapted from ARM-PCR protocols. TCRdb used MiXCR to reprocess the multiplex PCR reads, holding one entry per CDR3 protein. The repertoire holds approximately 53,000 distinct CDR3 sequences, just under 75% seen once, with roughly 25% in the top ten. The V gene's germline CDR1 is DFQATT and CDR2 SNEGSKA (reference sequence). This CDR3 is built from 12 residues. Trimming left V 5 bases short and J 7 bases short, with 15 bases between.

The chain links TRBV20-1 to TRBJ2-7; no reliable D call. This clonotype was obtained from a woman aged 55-75 years with non-small cell lung cancer. Sequencing input: distant non-tumor lung tissue. CDR3 amino acids: CSADGRVREQYF. CDR3 sequence (DNA): TGCAGTGCTGATGGGCGCGTACGAGAGCAGTACTTC.